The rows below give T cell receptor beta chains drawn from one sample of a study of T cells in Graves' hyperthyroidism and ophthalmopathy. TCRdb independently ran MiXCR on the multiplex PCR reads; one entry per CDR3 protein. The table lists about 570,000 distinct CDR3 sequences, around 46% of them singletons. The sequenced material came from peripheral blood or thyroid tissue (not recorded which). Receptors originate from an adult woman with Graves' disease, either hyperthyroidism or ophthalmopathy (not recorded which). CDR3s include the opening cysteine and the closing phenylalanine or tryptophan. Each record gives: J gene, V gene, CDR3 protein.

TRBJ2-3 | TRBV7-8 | CASSLVLAGVTDTQYF
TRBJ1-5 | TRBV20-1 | CSARKQGNQPQHF
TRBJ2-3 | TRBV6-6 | CASRFEDTQYF
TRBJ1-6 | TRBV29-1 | CSVGDRANSPLHF
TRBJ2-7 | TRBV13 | CASSPSRTSGYEQYF
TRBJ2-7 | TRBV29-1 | CSYGTSGSEQYF
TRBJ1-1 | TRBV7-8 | CASSLSKATEAFF
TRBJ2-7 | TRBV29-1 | CSVEDGEGSGYEQYF
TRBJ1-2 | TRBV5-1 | CASNQRGDYYGYTF
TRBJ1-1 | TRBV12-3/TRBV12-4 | CASGVYLGENTEAFF
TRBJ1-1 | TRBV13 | CASSLRGRGSPEAFF